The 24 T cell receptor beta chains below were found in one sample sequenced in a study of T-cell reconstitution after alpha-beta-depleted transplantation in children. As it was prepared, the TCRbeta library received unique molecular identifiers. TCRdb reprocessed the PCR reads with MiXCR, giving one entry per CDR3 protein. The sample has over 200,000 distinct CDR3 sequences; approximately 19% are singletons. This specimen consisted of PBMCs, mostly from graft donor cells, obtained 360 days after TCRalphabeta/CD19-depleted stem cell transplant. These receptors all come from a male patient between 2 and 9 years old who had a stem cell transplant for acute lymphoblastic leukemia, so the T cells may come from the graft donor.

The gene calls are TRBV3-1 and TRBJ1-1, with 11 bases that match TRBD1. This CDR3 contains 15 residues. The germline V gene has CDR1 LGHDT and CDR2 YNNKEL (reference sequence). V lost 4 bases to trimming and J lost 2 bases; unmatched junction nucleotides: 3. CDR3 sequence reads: CASSLGTGGNTEAFF. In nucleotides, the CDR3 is TGTGCCAGCAGCCTCGGGACAGGGGGAAACACTGAAGCTTTCTTT. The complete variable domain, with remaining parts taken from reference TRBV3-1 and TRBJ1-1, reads DTAVSQTPKYLVTQMGNDKSIKCEQNLGHDTMYWYKQDSKKFLKIMFSYNNKELIINETVPNRFSPKSPDKAHLNLHINSLELGDSAVYFCASSLGTGGNTEAFFGQGTRLTVV.

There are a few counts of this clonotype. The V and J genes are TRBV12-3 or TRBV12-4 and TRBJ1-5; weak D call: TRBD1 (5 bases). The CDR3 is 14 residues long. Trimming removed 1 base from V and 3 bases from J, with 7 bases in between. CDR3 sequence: CASSLGGTNQPQHF. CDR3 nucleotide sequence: TGTGCCAGCAGTTTAGGCGGGACCAATCAGCCCCAGCATTTT.

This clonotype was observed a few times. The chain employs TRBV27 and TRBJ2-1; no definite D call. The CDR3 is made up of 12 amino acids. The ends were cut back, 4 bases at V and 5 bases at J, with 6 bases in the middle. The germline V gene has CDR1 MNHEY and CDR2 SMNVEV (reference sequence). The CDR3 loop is CASSSPNNEQFF. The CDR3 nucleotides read TGTGCCAGCAGTTCGCCAAACAATGAGCAGTTCTTC.

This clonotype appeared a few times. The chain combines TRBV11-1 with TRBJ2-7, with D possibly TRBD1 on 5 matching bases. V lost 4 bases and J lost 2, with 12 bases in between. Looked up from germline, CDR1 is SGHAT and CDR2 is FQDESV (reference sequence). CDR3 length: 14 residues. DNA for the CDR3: TGTGCCAGCAGCTCCCGAGGACACACCTACGAGCAGTACTTC. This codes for CASSSRGHTYEQYF.

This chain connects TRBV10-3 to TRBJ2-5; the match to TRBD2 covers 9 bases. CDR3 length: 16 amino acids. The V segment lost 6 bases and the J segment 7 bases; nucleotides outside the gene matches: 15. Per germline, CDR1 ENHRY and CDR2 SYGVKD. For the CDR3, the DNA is TGTGCCATCAGCCAGCGGGGGGACCGGCGTGAAGGGACCCAGTACTTC. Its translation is CAISQRGDRREGTQYF.

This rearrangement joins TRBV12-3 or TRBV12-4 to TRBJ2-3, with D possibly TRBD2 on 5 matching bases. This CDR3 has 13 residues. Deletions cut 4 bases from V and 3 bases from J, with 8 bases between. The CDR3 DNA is TGTGCCAGCAGTTCGGAGGTAACAGATACGCAGTATTTT. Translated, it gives CASSSEVTDTQYF.

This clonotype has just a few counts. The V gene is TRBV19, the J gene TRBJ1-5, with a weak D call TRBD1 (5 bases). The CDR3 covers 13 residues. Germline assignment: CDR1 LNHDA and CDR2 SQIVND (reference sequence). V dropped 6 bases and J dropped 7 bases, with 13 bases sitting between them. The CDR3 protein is CASSFVGDQPQHF. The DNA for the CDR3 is TGTGCCAGTAGCTTCGTAGGGGACCAGCCCCAGCATTTT.

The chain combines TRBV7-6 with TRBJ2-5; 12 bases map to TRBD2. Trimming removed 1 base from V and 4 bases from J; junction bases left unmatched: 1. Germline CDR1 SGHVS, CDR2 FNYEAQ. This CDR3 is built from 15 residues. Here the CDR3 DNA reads TGTGCCAGCAGCTTAGAGACTAGCGGGGGAGAGACCCAGTACTTC. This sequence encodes CASSLETSGGETQYF. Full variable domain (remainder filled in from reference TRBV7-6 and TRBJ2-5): GAGVSQSPRYKVTKRGQDVALRCDPISGHVSLYWYRQALGQGPEFLTYFNYEAQQDKSGLPNDRFSAERPEGSISTLTIQRTEQRDSAMYRCASSLETSGGETQYFGPGTRLLVL.

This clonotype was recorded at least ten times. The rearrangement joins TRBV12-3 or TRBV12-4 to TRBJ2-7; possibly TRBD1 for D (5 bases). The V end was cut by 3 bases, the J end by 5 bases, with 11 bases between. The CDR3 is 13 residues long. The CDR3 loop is CASSFELGHEQYF. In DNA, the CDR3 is TGTGCCAGCAGTTTTGAACTGGGGCACGAGCAGTACTTC.

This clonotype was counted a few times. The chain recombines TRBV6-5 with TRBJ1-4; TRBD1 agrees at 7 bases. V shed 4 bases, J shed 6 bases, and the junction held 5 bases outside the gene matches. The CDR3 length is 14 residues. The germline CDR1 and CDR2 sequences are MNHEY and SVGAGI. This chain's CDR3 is CASSFGTADEKLFF. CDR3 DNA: TGTGCCAGCAGTTTTGGGACAGCGGATGAAAAACTGTTTTTT.

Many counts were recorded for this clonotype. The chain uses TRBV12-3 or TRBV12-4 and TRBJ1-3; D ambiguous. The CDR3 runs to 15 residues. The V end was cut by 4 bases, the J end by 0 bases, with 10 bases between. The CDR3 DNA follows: TGTGCCAGCAGTTCCGGGGTGAGCTCTGGAAACACCATATATTTT. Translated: CASSSGVSSGNTIYF.

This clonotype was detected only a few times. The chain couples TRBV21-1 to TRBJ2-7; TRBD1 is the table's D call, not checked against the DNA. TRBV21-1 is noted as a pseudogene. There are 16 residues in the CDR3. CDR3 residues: CASSNLTGTGDYEQYF. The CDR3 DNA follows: TGTGCCAGCAGCAATCTCACGGGGACAGGGGACTACGAGCAGTACTTC.

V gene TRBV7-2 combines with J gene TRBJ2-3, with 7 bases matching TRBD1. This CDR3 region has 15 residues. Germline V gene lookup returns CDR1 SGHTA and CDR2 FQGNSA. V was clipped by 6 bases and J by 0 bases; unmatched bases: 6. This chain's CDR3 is CASRSGTVSTDTQYF. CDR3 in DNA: TGTGCCAGCAGGTCCGGGACAGTGAGCACAGATACGCAGTATTTT.

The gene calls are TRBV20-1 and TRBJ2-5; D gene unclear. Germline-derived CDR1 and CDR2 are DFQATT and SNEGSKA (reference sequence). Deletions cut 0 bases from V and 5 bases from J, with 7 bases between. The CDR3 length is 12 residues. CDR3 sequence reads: CSARETSETQYF. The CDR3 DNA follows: TGCAGTGCTAGAGAGACAAGTGAGACCCAGTACTTC.

CDR3 sequence: CASSLEAANEKLFF. The CDR3 DNA reads as TGCGCCAGCAGCTTGGAGGCCGCTAATGAAAAACTGTTTTTT. The rearrangement joins TRBV5-1 to TRBJ1-4, with D hard to call. The CDR3 loop spans 14 amino acids. Germline loops: CDR1 SGHRS, CDR2 YFSETQ. Between the trimmed V and J ends, which lost 0 bases and 3 bases, there was a span of 6 bases.

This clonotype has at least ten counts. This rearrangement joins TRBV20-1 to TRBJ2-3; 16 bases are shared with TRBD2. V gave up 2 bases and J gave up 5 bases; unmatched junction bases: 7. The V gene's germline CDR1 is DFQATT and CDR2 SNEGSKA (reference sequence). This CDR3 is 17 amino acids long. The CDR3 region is CSARTGTSGGARDTQYF. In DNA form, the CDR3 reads TGCAGTGCTAGAACTGGGACTAGCGGGGGGGCCAGAGATACGCAGTATTTT.

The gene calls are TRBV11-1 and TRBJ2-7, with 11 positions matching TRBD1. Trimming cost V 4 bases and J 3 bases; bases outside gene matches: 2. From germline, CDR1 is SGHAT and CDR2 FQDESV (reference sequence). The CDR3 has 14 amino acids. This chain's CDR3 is CASSYGTGGYEQYF. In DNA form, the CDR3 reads TGTGCCAGCAGCTACGGGACAGGGGGCTACGAGCAGTACTTC. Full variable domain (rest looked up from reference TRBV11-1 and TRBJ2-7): EAEVAQSPRYKITEKSQAVAFWCDPISGHATLYWYRQILGQGPELLVQFQDESVVDDSQLPKDRFSAERLKGVDSTLKIQPAELGDSAMYLCASSYGTGGYEQYFGPGTRLTVT.

For the CDR3, the DNA is TGTGCCAGCAGCTTAGCGGACAGGGCCTTCTATGGCTACACCTTC. Amino acid sequence: CASSLADRAFYGYTF. The gene calls are TRBV7-2 and TRBJ1-2, with TRBD1 identical over 8 bases. The CDR3 runs 15 residues. Germline V gives CDR1 SGHTA, CDR2 FQGNSA. The ends lost 0 bases at V and 4 bases at J; junction bases unmatched: 4.

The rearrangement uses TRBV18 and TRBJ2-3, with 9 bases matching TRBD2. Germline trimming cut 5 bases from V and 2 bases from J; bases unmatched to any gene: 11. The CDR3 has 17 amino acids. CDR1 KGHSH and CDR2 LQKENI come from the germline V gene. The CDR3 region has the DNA TGTGCCAGCTCAGCCCTTTTAGCGGGGGCGCCCACAGATACGCAGTATTTT. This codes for CASSALLAGAPTDTQYF.

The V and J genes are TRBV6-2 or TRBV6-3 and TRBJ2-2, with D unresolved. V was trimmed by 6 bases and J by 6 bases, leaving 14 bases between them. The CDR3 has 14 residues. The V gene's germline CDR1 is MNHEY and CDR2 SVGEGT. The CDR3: CASSLLEGSGELFF. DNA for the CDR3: TGTGCCAGCAGCCTCCTGGAAGGGTCCGGGGAGCTGTTTTTT.

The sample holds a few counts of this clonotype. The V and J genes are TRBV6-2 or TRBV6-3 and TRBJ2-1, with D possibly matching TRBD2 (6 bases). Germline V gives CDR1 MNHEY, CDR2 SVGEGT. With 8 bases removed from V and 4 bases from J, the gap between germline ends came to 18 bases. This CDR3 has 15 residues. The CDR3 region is CASGELAKRYNEQFF. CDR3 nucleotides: TGTGCCAGCGGTGAGCTAGCGAAGAGATACAATGAGCAGTTCTTC.

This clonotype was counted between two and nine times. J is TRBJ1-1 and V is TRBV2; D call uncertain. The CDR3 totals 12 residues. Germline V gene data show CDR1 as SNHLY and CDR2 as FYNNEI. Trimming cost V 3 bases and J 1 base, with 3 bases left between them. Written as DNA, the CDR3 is TGTGCCAGCAGTGAGTCGAACACTGAAGCTTTCTTT. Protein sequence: CASSESNTEAFF.

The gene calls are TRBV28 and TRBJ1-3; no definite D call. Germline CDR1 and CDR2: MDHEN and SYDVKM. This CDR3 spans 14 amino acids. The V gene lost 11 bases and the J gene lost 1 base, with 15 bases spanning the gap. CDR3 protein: CASTAGHSGNTIYF. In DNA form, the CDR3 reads TGTGCCTCTACGGCGGGTCATTCTGGAAACACCATATATTTT.

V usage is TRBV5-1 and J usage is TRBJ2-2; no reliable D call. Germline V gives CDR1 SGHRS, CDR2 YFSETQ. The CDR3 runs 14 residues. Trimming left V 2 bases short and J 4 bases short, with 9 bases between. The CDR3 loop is CASSFGPGTGELFF. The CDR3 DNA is TGCGCCAGCAGCTTTGGGCCGGGCACCGGGGAGCTGTTTTTT.